What follows are 22 T cell receptor beta chains derived from one specimen sequenced in a study of Graves' ophthalmopathy and Graves' hyperthyroidism. TCR beta CDR3 regions were amplified from RNA transcripts. Second-round multiplex PCR followed a first-round RT-PCR using HTBI primers. TCRdb used MiXCR to reprocess the multiplex PCR reads, holding one entry per CDR3 protein. This repertoire shows almost 750,000 distinct CDR3 sequences, 40% found once; its top ten account for 44%. The sample consisted of peripheral blood. The receptors were sampled from an adult man with Graves' ophthalmopathy.

This clonotype was seen only a few times. The chain links TRBV20-1 to TRBJ1-2; 9 nucleotides agree with TRBD1. The V segment lost 6 bases and the J segment 2 bases; nucleotides outside the gene matches: 16. This CDR3 is built from 17 residues. Germline-derived CDR1 and CDR2 are DFQATT and SNEGSKA (reference sequence). Written as DNA, the CDR3 is TGCAGTGCCAGACCCGTGGACAGGGGAGCGGCCAACTATGGCTACACCTTC. This codes for CSARPVDRGAANYGYTF.

The chain has TRBV29-1 and TRBJ1-2; D is possibly TRBD1 (6 bases). Germline lookup yields CDR1 SQVTM and CDR2 ANQGSEA. V was trimmed by 6 bases and J by 5 bases, leaving 16 bases between them. This CDR3 is 13 amino acids long. The CDR3 loop reads CSVIPTGRYGYTF. The CDR3 DNA reads as TGCAGCGTCATACCAACAGGGCGGTATGGCTACACCTTC.

The rearrangement links TRBV10-3 to TRBJ1-5; maybe TRBD1 (5 bases). This CDR3 region has 13 residues. CDR1 and CDR2 from the germline V gene are ENHRY and SYGVKD. For the CDR3, the DNA is TGTCCCAATAGTGGGGGGAGCGATCAGCCCCAGCATTTT. Translation: CPNSGGSDQPQHF.

The rearrangement uses TRBV10-3 and TRBJ2-5; 9 bases map to TRBD1. The CDR3 spans 14 residues. Trimming removed 6 bases from V and 5 bases from J; junction bases left unmatched: 7. The V gene's germline CDR1 is ENHRY and CDR2 SYGVKD. As DNA, the CDR3 is TGTGCCATCAGAGATCGGGGACAGGGCGAGACCCAGTACTTC. This encodes CAIRDRGQGETQYF.

Points on this clonotype: An end of the junction does not agree with germline; a read error may underlie this. The chain uses TRBV9 and TRBJ1-5, with D possibly TRBD1 on 5 matching bases. The CDR3 contains 14 residues. Germline lookup yields CDR1 SGDLS and CDR2 YYNGEE. The DNA for the CDR3 is TGTGCCAGCAGCGGACAGTCAAGCAATCAGCCCCGGCATTTT. It encodes CASSGQSSNQPRHF.

The chain couples TRBV6-5 to TRBJ1-2, with D tentatively TRBD1 (5 bases). The CDR3 is 13 amino acids. Per germline, CDR1 MNHEY and CDR2 SVGAGI. Trimming pared 6 bases from V and 4 bases from J, leaving 12 bases between. Here the CDR3 reads CASSSTVGYGYTF. The CDR3 DNA reads as TGTGCCAGCAGCTCGACAGTTGGCTATGGCTACACCTTC.

This clonotype was seen just once. The rearrangement uses TRBV29-1 and TRBJ1-2, with TRBD1 matching over 7 bases. Losses at the gene ends were 0 bases for V and 12 bases for J; bases not matched to a gene: 7. The V gene's germline CDR1 is SQVTM and CDR2 ANQGSEA. CDR3 size: 12 residues. Written as DNA, the CDR3 is TGCAGCGTTGAAGACAGGGGGTCTGGAAACACCTTC. Protein sequence: CSVEDRGSGNTF.

The chain carries TRBV15 and TRBJ1-2; D gene unclear. Germline assignment: CDR1 LNHNV and CDR2 YYDKDF (reference sequence). CDR3 length equals 13 residues. Trimming stripped 3 bases from V and 7 bases from J, with 12 bases between. The CDR3: CATSSVDAAGYTF. The CDR3 bases are TGTGCCACCAGCAGCGTAGATGCAGCTGGCTACACCTTC.

This clonotype was seen repeatedly, ten times or more. The chain recombines TRBV10-1 with TRBJ1-1; no firm D call. The V and J ends lost 6 bases and 2 bases respectively, with 10 bases between them. Germline V gene sequence: CDR1 WNHNN, CDR2 SYGVQD (reference sequence). The CDR3 has 13 amino acids. The CDR3 protein is CASRRGQNTEAFF. The CDR3 nucleotides read TGCGCCAGCAGGAGAGGGCAAAACACTGAAGCTTTCTTT.

This chain joins TRBV10-3 and TRBJ2-5, with 8 bases aligning to TRBD2. The V gene's germline CDR1 is ENHRY and CDR2 SYGVKD. This CDR3 spans 16 amino acids. V was clipped by 4 bases and J by 0 bases; unmatched bases: 7. The CDR3 here is CAISGGAGANQETQYF. The CDR3 DNA is TGTGCCATCAGTGGAGGAGCGGGGGCGAACCAAGAGACCCAGTACTTC.

This clonotype has a count of ten or more. The J gene is TRBJ1-4, the V gene TRBV29-1; D is possibly TRBD1 (5 bases). This CDR3 region has 14 residues. Looked up from germline, CDR1 is SQVTM and CDR2 is ANQGSEA. Trimming cost V 6 bases and J 8 bases, with 19 bases left between them. The CDR3 protein is CSVAPSVGVEKLFF. The CDR3 bases are TGCAGCGTCGCCCCCTCTGTGGGGGTGGAAAAACTGTTTTTT.

A note on this clonotype: A read error may produce the germline difference seen at one junction end. The gene calls are TRBV10-3 and TRBJ1-6; 9 nucleotides agree with TRBD1. This CDR3 spans 20 amino acids. The germline V gene has CDR1 ENHRY and CDR2 SYGVKD. DNA for the CDR3: TGTGCCAGCAGTCCACGGAGAGGGACAGGGAAGACCTCCTATAATTCACCCCTCCACTTT. Translated: CASSPRRGTGKTSYNSPLHF.

The rearrangement uses TRBV28 and TRBJ1-6; tentative D call: TRBD1 (5 bases). Germline lookup yields CDR1 MDHEN and CDR2 SYDVKM. The V and J ends lost 1 base and 9 bases respectively, with 13 bases between them. This CDR3 is built from 15 residues. This chain's CDR3 is CASSLYGAGGSPLHF. DNA of the CDR3: TGTGCCAGCAGTTTATATGGGGCTGGGGGTTCACCCCTCCACTTT. The variable domain in full, completed from reference TRBV28 and TRBJ1-6, reads DVKVTQSSRYLVKRTGEKVFLECVQDMDHENMFWYRQDPGLGLRLIYFSYDVKMKEKGDIPEGYSVSREKKERFSLILESASTNQTSMYLCASSLYGAGGSPLHFGNGTRLTVT.

This clonotype was recorded many times. This chain joins TRBV2 and TRBJ2-5; the match to TRBD1 covers 8 bases. Germline CDR1 and CDR2: SNHLY and FYNNEI. Trimming cost V 4 bases and J 2 bases; bases outside gene matches: 3. CDR3 length: 14 amino acids. CDR3 nucleotide sequence: TGTGCCAGCAGTGTACAGGGGGTACAAGAGACCCAGTACTTC. Residues: CASSVQGVQETQYF.

The chain is built from TRBV5-1 and TRBJ1-4, with a tentative D call TRBD1 (6 bases). V was cut by 2 bases and J by 4 bases, with 15 bases left in between. Germline V gives CDR1 SGHRS, CDR2 YFSETQ. The CDR3 loop spans 16 amino acids. CDR3 DNA: TGCGCCAGCAGCTTACAGGGCCTGTTCAATAATGAAAAACTGTTTTTT. Protein: CASSLQGLFNNEKLFF.

This sequence joins TRBV11-1 and TRBJ1-2, with D maybe TRBD1 (5 bases). The CDR3 consists of 17 residues. Germline V gene sequence: CDR1 SGHAT, CDR2 FQDESV (reference sequence). V was clipped by 1 base and J by 4 bases, with 19 bases between them. The CDR3 sequence is CASSLDTLRGACYGYTF. Here the CDR3 DNA reads TGTGCCAGCAGCTTAGATACCCTTAGAGGGGCCTGCTATGGCTACACCTTC.

This clonotype came up many times. V gene TRBV15 combines with J gene TRBJ1-1; no clear D gene. Trimming pared 1 base from V and 1 base from J, leaving 16 bases between. CDR3 length: 17 residues. Germline CDR1 is LNHNV and CDR2 is YYDKDF (reference sequence). CDR3 nucleotide sequence: TGTGCCACCAGCAGAGCGCGGCGGGGTCCGACGAACACTGAAGCTTTCTTT. Translation: CATSRARRGPTNTEAFF.

The chain uses TRBV2 and TRBJ1-5; the D is unclear. The CDR3 length is 14 residues. V lost 8 bases, J lost 5 bases, and 16 bases lay in between. Looked up from germline, CDR1 is SNHLY and CDR2 is FYNNEI. The DNA of the CDR3 is TGTGCCAGCTCACCAAACGGCGGCGATCAGCCCCAGCATTTT. Protein sequence: CASSPNGGDQPQHF.

The V gene is TRBV12-3 or TRBV12-4, the J gene TRBJ2-7; D remains unclear. Trimming pared 8 bases from V and 0 bases from J, leaving 20 bases between. This CDR3 region has 16 residues. CDR3 in DNA: TGTGCCAGCTCACTGCGGACCGCGCTCAGCTCCTACGAGCAGTACTTC. It codes for CASSLRTALSSYEQYF.

On this clonotype: One junction end does not reproduce the germline sequence, and a read error may be involved. The rearrangement links TRBV19 to TRBJ2-6; 9 nucleotides agree with TRBD1. CDR1 and CDR2 (germline): LNHDA, SQIVND (reference sequence). The length of the CDR3 is 13 residues. Written as DNA, the CDR3 is TGTGCCAGTAGTGCGACAGGGGGCAACGTCCTGACTTTC. Protein: CASSATGGNVLTF.

The gene calls are TRBV3-1 and TRBJ1-2; D gene ambiguous. There are 12 residues in the CDR3. V shed 3 bases and J shed 8 bases, with 10 bases lying between them. The germline V gene has CDR1 LGHDT and CDR2 YNNKEL (reference sequence). The CDR3 loop is CASSQYAGGYTF. The CDR3 nucleotides are TGTGCCAGCAGCCAGTACGCCGGGGGCTACACCTTC.

This clonotype was detected ten times or more. This chain uses TRBV10-3 with TRBJ1-2; TRBD1 matches 7 bases. The germline gives CDR1 ENHRY, CDR2 SYGVKD. The CDR3 runs 13 residues. The V gene end was trimmed by 6 bases and the J gene end by 4 bases; junction bases not matched to a gene: 5. The chain's CDR3 is CAISPGTAYGYTF. The CDR3 nucleotides are TGTGCCATCAGCCCCGGGACAGCCTATGGCTACACCTTC.